This T cell receptor (beta chain) comes out of a study of blood T cells in healthy people across ages. Overall study context: Researchers report that template switching captured about one barcoded beta molecule per two T cells.

A second PCR, run for about 6 to 12 cycles, used a sample-barcoded 5' primer plus a J-beta primer mix. Using its own MiXCR run on the 5' RACE reads, TCRdb lists one record per CDR3 protein. The table has 1.8 million or so distinct CDR3 sequences, approximately 40% seen once. Germline CDR1 SQVTM, CDR2 ANQGSEA. The CDR3 is 13 residues long. Trimming cost V 6 bases and J 4 bases, with 14 bases left between them. Worth noting for this clonotype: Its antigen is currently unknown.

General study findings and limits: Long-lived donors carried more naive CD4+ cells and greater diversity than aged donors.

Sequences were obtained from blood. The clonotype comes from a human donor in good health. The chain combines TRBV29-1 with TRBJ2-3, with D possibly matching TRBD2 (6 bases). The CDR3, as DNA: TGCAGCGTCCGCGGCTTAGCGGCAGATACGCAGTATTTT. It yields the protein CSVRGLAADTQYF.